This is a list of T cell receptor beta chains from one sample in a study of T cell responses to AZD1222 COVID-19 vaccine. The data were produced by immunoSEQ multiplex PCR, yet TCRdb's version contains in-frame clones alone and is incomplete. The sample holds 150,000 to 200,000 clones, 75% to 90% seen once. The sample consisted of peripheral blood, taken on day 0 of AZD1222 vaccination. Every receptor here comes from an adult in good health. CDR3s include the opening cysteine and the closing phenylalanine or tryptophan. A D gene is named only where the DNA matches it firmly. Clone sizes are given selectively: once, few, many, or a class where the clone is expanded.

V	J	size	D	CDR3	DNA
TRBV28	TRBJ1-5	.	.	CASSFPGGYSNQPQHF	TGTGCCAGCAGTTTTCCAGGCGGCTATAGCAATCAGCCCCAGCATTTT
TRBV13	TRBJ1-1	.	.	CASSGGLNTEAFF	TGTGCCAGCAGCGGGGGGCTGAACACTGAAGCTTTCTTT
TRBV9	TRBJ2-5	.	TRBD2	CASSARLAGRWETQYF	TGTGCCAGCAGCGCGAGACTAGCGGGAAGGTGGGAGACCCAGTACTTC
TRBV19	TRBJ2-7	.	TRBD2	CASRNGLAGAYEQYF	TGTGCCAGTAGGAACGGACTAGCGGGAGCCTACGAGCAGTACTTC
TRBV11-2	TRBJ1-2	.	.	CASSLGRGYGYTF	TGTGCCAGCAGCTTAGGACGGGGATATGGCTACACCTTC
TRBV7-9	TRBJ2-1	few	.	CASSSRFRASLNNEQFF	TGTGCCAGCAGCTCCCGATTTCGGGCCTCCCTTAACAATGAGCAGTTCTTC
TRBV7-2	TRBJ2-7	.	TRBD2	CASSTHPGLESQYF	TGTGCCAGCAGCACACACCCCGGACTAGAATCTCAGTACTTC
TRBV2	TRBJ2-3	few	TRBD1	CASSGPIRDRGKTDTQYF	TGTGCCAGCAGTGGACCGATCCGGGACAGGGGGAAAACAGATACGCAGTATTTT
TRBV30	TRBJ2-1	.	TRBD2	CAWSASALGTSGSGYNEQFF	TGTGCCTGGAGCGCTAGTGCCCTCGGGACTAGCGGGAGTGGTTACAATGAGCAGTTCTTC
TRBV5-1	TRBJ1-2	.	TRBD1	CASSPPGTGYGYTF	TGCGCCAGCAGCCCCCCGGGGACAGGGTATGGCTACACCTTC
TRBV18	TRBJ2-7	.	TRBD1	CASSGQGYPYEQYF	TGTGCCAGCTCAGGACAGGGGTACCCCTACGAGCAGTACTTC
TRBV5-1	TRBJ2-6	.	.	CASRLGLATTGANVLTF	TGCGCCAGCAGACTAGGACTGGCAACAACTGGGGCCAACGTCCTGACTTTC
TRBV28	TRBJ2-3	once	.	CASSLIGRAQYF	TGTGCCAGCAGTTTAATTGGCCGGGCGCAGTATTTT
TRBV19	TRBJ1-2	.	.	CASTTGGNFRYGYTF	TGTGCCAGTACTACCGGGGGGAACTTTCGCTATGGCTACACCTTC
TRBV28	TRBJ2-7	.	TRBD2	CASSSSMGVAGGNEQYF	TGTGCCAGCAGTTCATCCATGGGGGTAGCGGGAGGTAACGAGCAGTACTTC
TRBV19	TRBJ2-2	.	.	CASSLTFYNTGELFF	TGTGCCAGTAGCCTTACCTTTTATAACACCGGGGAGCTGTTTTTT
TRBV19	TRBJ2-1	.	.	CASSPRGASSYNEQFF	TGTGCCAGTAGTCCCCGAGGGGCGAGCTCCTACAATGAGCAGTTCTTC
TRBV3-1/TRBV3-2	TRBJ2-1	.	.	CASSQEVPEGQFF	TGTGCCAGCAGCCAAGAGGTCCCGGAAGGGCAGTTCTTC
TRBV7-2	TRBJ2-7	.	.	CASSLGTSSSYEQYF	TGTGCCAGCAGCTTGGGCACATCAAGCTCCTACGAGCAGTACTTC
TRBV6-5	TRBJ1-1	.	TRBD1	CASNQRGLTEAFF	TGTGCCAGCAATCAAAGGGGGCTCACTGAAGCTTTCTTT
TRBV20-1	TRBJ2-6	.	.	CSASTAGQNSGANVLTF	TGCAGTGCTAGTACCGCGGGACAAAACTCTGGGGCCAACGTCCTGACTTTC
TRBV2	TRBJ2-1	few	.	CASSERKGTRYNEQFF	TGTGCCAGCAGTGAACGTAAGGGAACTCGGTACAATGAGCAGTTCTTC
TRBV5-4	TRBJ1-1	few	TRBD1	CASSMGQMNTEAFF	TGTGCCAGCAGCATGGGACAGATGAACACTGAAGCTTTCTTT
TRBV29-1	TRBJ2-4	.	.	CSVQGLDVGLAKNIQYF	TGCAGCGTTCAGGGTTTGGACGTAGGGCTAGCCAAAAACATTCAGTACTTC
TRBV5-6	TRBJ2-2	.	.	CASSHGLDTGELFF	TGTGCCAGCAGCCATGGACTCGACACCGGGGAGCTGTTTTTT
TRBV18	TRBJ1-1	.	.	CASSGQLNTEAFF	TGTGCCAGCTCCGGACAGCTGAACACTGAAGCTTTCTTT
TRBV19	TRBJ2-7	.	TRBD2	CASTGLGINEQYF	TGTGCCAGTACGGGACTAGGTATTAACGAGCAGTACTTC
TRBV5-1	TRBJ1-2	.	TRBD1	CASSVNRGSYGYTF	TGCGCCAGCAGCGTCAACAGGGGAAGCTATGGCTACACCTTC
TRBV7-2	TRBJ1-6	.	.	CASSLMDPANSPLHF	TGTGCCAGCAGCTTGATGGACCCGGCTAATTCACCCCTCCACTTT
TRBV18	TRBJ2-1	once	.	CASSPPPGGRAYNEQFF	TGTGCCAGCTCACCACCCCCTGGGGGCAGGGCCTACAATGAGCAGTTCTTC
TRBV28	TRBJ1-6	.	.	CASSPFSLAGSPLHF	TGTGCCAGCAGCCCCTTCTCCTTGGCGGGTTCACCCCTCCACTTT
TRBV6-6	TRBJ2-4	.	.	CASSYGEGNIQYF	TGTGCCAGCAGTTACGGTGAGGGAAACATTCAGTACTTC
TRBV19	TRBJ2-3	once	TRBD1	CASSTQTGASTDTQYF	TGTGCCAGTAGTACCCAGACAGGGGCTAGCACAGATACGCAGTATTTT
TRBV28	TRBJ1-4	once	TRBD1	CASSFQGASNEKLFF	TGTGCCAGCAGCTTCCAGGGGGCTTCTAATGAAAAACTGTTTTTT
TRBV3-1/TRBV3-2	TRBJ1-1	few	.	CASSRSEYTEAFF	TGTGCCAGCAGCCGGTCAGAGTACACTGAAGCTTTCTTT
TRBV6-6	TRBJ1-1	once	.	CASNVGQGPTEAFF	TGTGCCAGCAATGTAGGGCAGGGGCCCACTGAAGCTTTCTTT
TRBV28	TRBJ1-5	.	.	CASSLSGSIGNQPQHF	TGTGCCAGCAGTTTGTCAGGGTCGATTGGCAATCAGCCCCAGCATTTT
TRBV21-1	TRBJ1-2	.	.	CARQLCGYTF	TGTGCCAGACAGCTATGTGGCTACACCTTC